These 8 T cell receptor beta chains were all obtained from the same sample, sequenced in a study of shared clonotypes between healthy human individuals. The method was immunoSEQ multiplex PCR; TCRdb's version includes in-frame clones alone and lacks a portion of them. This sample has approximately 2.1 million clones; 93% occur once, and the top ten carry about 0.39%. The source material was naive CD4+ T cells from PBMCs. As for subset: CD45RA+ positively selected. These receptors came from a man in his late teens or twenties in good health. Some clones in this sample may be carry-over from other donors' samples.

The chain combines TRBV28 with TRBJ2-5, with D perhaps matching TRBD1 (5 bases). CDR1 MDHEN and CDR2 SYDVKM come from the germline V gene. This CDR3 has 13 amino acids. V was cut by 5 bases and J by 5 bases, with 12 bases left in between. As DNA, the CDR3 is TGTGCCAGCAGTCCACACAAGGGGGAGACCCAGTACTTC. It is translated as CASSPHKGETQYF.

The V and J genes are TRBV28 and TRBJ2-1; D tentatively fits TRBD1 or TRBD2 (5 bases each). Germline V gene sequence: CDR1 MDHEN, CDR2 SYDVKM. CDR3 length: 14 amino acids. With 6 bases removed from V and 6 bases from J, the gap between germline ends came to 15 bases. CDR3 in DNA: TGTGCCAGCAGACCGGGACCCTTGGTCAATGAGCAGTTCTTC. This gives the protein CASRPGPLVNEQFF.

The rearrangement uses TRBV5-4 and TRBJ2-1, with 10 nucleotides matching TRBD2. In germline, CDR1 is SGHNT, CDR2 YYREEE (reference sequence). J lost 7 bases, V lost 3 bases, and 10 bases had no gene match. The CDR3 length is 16 residues. CDR3 sequence reads: CASSSSGTSVTNEQFF. CDR3 DNA: TGTGCCAGCAGCTCATCCGGGACTAGCGTGACAAATGAGCAGTTCTTC.

For this clone: Other DNA sequences in the same sample also yield this CDR3. The chain carries TRBV28 and TRBJ2-1; D not certain. Deletions cut 5 bases from V and 3 bases from J, with 5 bases between. Per the germline V gene, CDR1 is MDHEN and CDR2 is SYDVKM. CDR3 size: 12 residues. CDR3 nucleotide sequence: TGTGCCAGCAGTCTGATCTACAATGAGCAGTTCTTC. Encoded protein: CASSLIYNEQFF.

The chain couples TRBV28 to TRBJ2-3; 7 bases map to TRBD1. The CDR3 covers 15 residues. The V gene's germline CDR1 is MDHEN and CDR2 SYDVKM. The ends lost 3 bases at V and 1 base at J; junction bases unmatched: 4. The CDR3 here is CASSLIQGGTDTQYF. Written as DNA, the CDR3 is TGTGCCAGCAGTTTGATCCAGGGGGGCACAGATACGCAGTATTTT.

The rearrangement uses TRBV4-1 and TRBJ1-2; no clear D gene. CDR3 length: 15 residues. The germline gives CDR1 MGHRA, CDR2 YSYEKL. Trimming took 0 bases from V and 4 from J, leaving 12 bases between them. DNA for the CDR3: TGCGCCAGCAGCCAAGATAGGGCCGCGGCCTATGGCTACACCTTC. It codes for CASSQDRAAAYGYTF.

Regarding this clone: The same CDR3 can be traced to other DNA sequences in this sample. The chain joins TRBV27 to TRBJ1-2; 7 bases match TRBD1. The germline CDR1 and CDR2 sequences are MNHEY and SMNVEV (reference sequence). The length of the CDR3 is 13 residues. The trim removed 2 bases at V and 8 bases at J, leaving 5 bases unmatched. The CDR3 DNA is TGTGCCAGCAGTTTAAAGGGGGCGGGCGGCTACACCTTC. Translation gives CASSLKGAGGYTF.

CDR3 region: CASSNRYDGYEQYF. The CDR3 bases are TGTGCCAGCAGCAACCGATACGATGGCTACGAGCAGTACTTC. V and J are TRBV21-1 and TRBJ2-7. TRBV21-1 is deemed a pseudogene. This CDR3 contains 14 residues.